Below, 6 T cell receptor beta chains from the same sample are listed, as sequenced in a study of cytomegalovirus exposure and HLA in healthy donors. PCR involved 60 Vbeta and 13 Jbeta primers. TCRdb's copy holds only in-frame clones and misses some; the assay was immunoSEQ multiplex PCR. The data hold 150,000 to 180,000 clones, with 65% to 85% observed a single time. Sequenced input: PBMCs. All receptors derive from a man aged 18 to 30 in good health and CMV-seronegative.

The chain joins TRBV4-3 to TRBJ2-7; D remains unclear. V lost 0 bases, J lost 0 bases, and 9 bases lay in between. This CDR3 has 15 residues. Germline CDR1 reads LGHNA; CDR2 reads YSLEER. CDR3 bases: TGCGCCAGCAGCCAAGAAAGCCTTAACTCCTACGAGCAGTACTTC. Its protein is CASSQESLNSYEQYF.

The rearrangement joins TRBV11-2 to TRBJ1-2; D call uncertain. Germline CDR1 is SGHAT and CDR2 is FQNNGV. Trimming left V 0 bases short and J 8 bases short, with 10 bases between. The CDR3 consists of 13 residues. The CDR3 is CASSLDTSGGYTF. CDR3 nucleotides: TGTGCCAGCAGCTTAGACACCTCCGGGGGCTACACCTTC. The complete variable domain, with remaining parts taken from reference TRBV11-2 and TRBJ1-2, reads EAGVAQSPRYKIIEKRQSVAFWCNPISGHATLYWYQQILGQGPKLLIQFQNNGVVDDSQLPKDRFSAERLKGVDSTLKIQPAKLEDSAVYLCASSLDTSGGYTFGSGTRLTVV.

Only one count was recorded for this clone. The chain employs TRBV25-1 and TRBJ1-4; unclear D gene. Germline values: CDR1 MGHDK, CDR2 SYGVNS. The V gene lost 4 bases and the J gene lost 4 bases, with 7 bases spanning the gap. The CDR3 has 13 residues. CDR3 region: CASSGTGNEKLFF. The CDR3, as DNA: TGTGCCAGCAGTGGAACGGGTAATGAAAAACTGTTTTTT. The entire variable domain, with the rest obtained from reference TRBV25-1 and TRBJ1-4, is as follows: EADIYQTPRYLVIGTGKKITLECSQTMGHDKMYWYQQDPGMELHLIHYSYGVNSTEKGDLSSESTVSRIRTEHFPLTLESARPSHTSQYLCASSGTGNEKLFFGSGTQLSVL.

The CDR3 sequence is CASSFRDRGYEQYF. The CDR3 nucleotides are TGTGCCAGCAGCTTCCGGGACAGGGGCTACGAGCAGTACTTC. The chain uses TRBV7-8 and TRBJ2-5; 10 nucleotides agree with TRBD1. The last part of the DNA fits TRBJ2-7 better; the J call may be wrong. In germline, CDR1 is SGHVS, CDR2 FQNEAQ. The CDR3 runs to 14 residues.

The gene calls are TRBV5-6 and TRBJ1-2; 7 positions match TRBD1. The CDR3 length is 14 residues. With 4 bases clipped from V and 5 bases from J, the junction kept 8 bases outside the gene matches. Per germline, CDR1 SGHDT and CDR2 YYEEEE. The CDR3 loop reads CASSPGTASYGYTF. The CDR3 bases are TGTGCCAGCAGCCCCGGGACAGCATCTTATGGCTACACCTTC.

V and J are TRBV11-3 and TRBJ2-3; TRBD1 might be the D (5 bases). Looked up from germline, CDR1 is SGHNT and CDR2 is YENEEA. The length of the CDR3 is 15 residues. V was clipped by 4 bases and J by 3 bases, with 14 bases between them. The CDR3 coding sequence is TGTGCCAGCAGCTCTAGTATGGGGCATACAGATACGCAGTATTTT. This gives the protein CASSSSMGHTDTQYF.